Listed here are 5 T cell receptor beta chains from one sample, sequenced in a study of blood T cell repertoires in COVID-19. Only in-frame clones appear in the TCRdb table, and some are missing; sequencing was by immunoSEQ multiplex PCR. Among approximately 200,000 clones listed, approximately 90% were seen once. Sequencing input: PBMCs or T cells enriched from blood (not recorded which). The source is a young man with acute COVID-19.

This clone was recorded only once. The CDR3 DNA reads TGTGCCAGCAGCTTAGATTCAGGCCCCCACCTTTACTTC. Translated: CASSLDSGPHLYF. The gene calls are TRBV7-9 and TRBJ2-5, with no clear D. The CDR3 runs 13 residues. Germline V gene data show CDR1 as SEHNR and CDR2 as FQNEAQ (reference sequence). V was trimmed by 1 base and J by 14 bases, leaving 17 bases between them.

This chain connects TRBV24-1 to TRBJ2-3; D ambiguous. There are 13 residues in the CDR3. The V end lost 6 bases, the J end lost 6 bases, and 12 bases lay between the germline ends. CDR1 is KGHDR and CDR2 is SFDVKD in the germline V gene. The CDR3, as DNA: TGTGCCACCAGTCAGGTCGTCGCGGATACGCAGTATTTT. Its translation is CATSQVVADTQYF.

V is TRBV28 and J is TRBJ2-3; 11 nucleotides agree with TRBD2. This CDR3 region has 18 residues. With V trimmed by 8 bases and J by 2 bases, 15 bases remained unmatched. Germline V CDR1 and CDR2: MDHEN, SYDVKM. The CDR3 region has the DNA TGTGCCAGCGCTGCAGGACTAGCGGGTCCAAGGGCCACAGATACGCAGTATTTT. Amino acid sequence: CASAAGLAGPRATDTQYF.

The chain uses TRBV11-2 and TRBJ2-7, with a weak D call TRBD2 (6 bases). This CDR3 comprises 13 residues. CDR1 and CDR2 (germline): SGHAT, FQNNGV. Trimming took off 5 bases at V and 0 bases at J, with 8 bases between the two ends. CDR3: CASSRDFSYEQYF. As DNA, the CDR3 is TGTGCCAGCAGCCGGGACTTCTCCTACGAGCAGTACTTC.

This clone has only a few counts. The chain employs TRBV5-4 and TRBJ1-2; 9 bases are a match to TRBD1. The germline V gene encodes CDR1 SGHNT and CDR2 YYREEE (reference sequence). The J segment lost 7 bases and the V segment lost 4 bases, leaving 14 bases of the junction unmatched. The CDR3 spans 16 residues. This CDR3 reads CASSGYEDRGRVGYTF. DNA of the CDR3: TGTGCCAGCAGCGGTTACGAGGACAGGGGACGAGTTGGCTACACCTTC.